A single sample gave rise to the 3 T cell receptor beta chains below, sequenced in a study of cytotoxic CD8 clonotypes in ibrutinib-treated CLL. Sequenced by immunoSEQ multiplex PCR; TCRdb stores in-frame clones only, minus some. The repertoire holds more than 75,000 clones, 75% to 80% seen once, with around 24% in the top ten. The input for sequencing was PBMCs, taken after 24 months of ibrutinib treatment. The receptors derive from a human donor with chronic lymphocytic leukemia.

This clone was found a few times. The chain is built from TRBV11-2 and TRBJ2-1; the D gene is possibly TRBD2 (7 bases). The CDR3 consists of 19 residues. Trimming stripped 2 bases from V and 4 bases from J, with 24 bases between. Germline V gene sequence: CDR1 SGHAT, CDR2 FQNNGV. In nucleotides, the CDR3 is TGTGCCAGCAGCTTACAGGGGATAATCGGCGGGAGAGCTTACAATGAGCAGTTCTTC. This translates into CASSLQGIIGGRAYNEQFF.

The CDR3 is CASSSADLPYNEQFF. CDR3 in DNA: TGCGCCAGCAGCTCGGCGGACTTACCCTACAATGAGCAGTTCTTC. J is TRBJ2-1 and V is TRBV5-1; a weak D match, TRBD2 (5 bases). CDR1 and CDR2 (germline): SGHRS, YFSETQ. Trimming shortened V by 3 bases and J by 2 bases, and 12 bases separated the two germline ends. The length of the CDR3 is 15 residues.

The chain uses TRBV28 and TRBJ1-5, with 8 bases fitting TRBD1. Looked up from germline, CDR1 is MDHEN and CDR2 is SYDVKM. Germline trimming cut 2 bases from V and 9 bases from J; bases unmatched to any gene: 9. The CDR3 covers 15 residues. CDR3 loop: CASSLPRQGHRPQHF. DNA for the CDR3: TGTGCCAGCAGTTTACCCAGACAGGGGCATCGGCCCCAGCATTTT.